This entry describes one TCR beta chain. Its target is unknown. The V segment lost 8 bases and the J segment 3 bases; nucleotides outside the gene matches: 14. CDR3 size: 17 residues. Germline values: CDR1 MDHEN, CDR2 SYDVKM. Sequenced by immunoSEQ multiplex PCR; TCRdb stores in-frame clones only, minus some. Among about 39,000 clones listed, approximately 90% were seen once. The entry originates in a study of lymphopenia after photon versus proton radiotherapy. Study results and limitations: Larger post-nadir TCR diversity loss correlated inversely with survival in deceased patients. Survival link was tested only in deceased patients; proton benefit remains a possibility. Proton therapy kept repertoires fairly stable, unlike photons, which gained effector/memory cells. After lymphocyte nadir, photon-treated repertoires showed oligoclonal expansion, especially CD8+ Temra.

This sequence was found in a man in his sixties with cholangiocarcinoma. The material sequenced was peripheral blood, taken from a patient treated with photon-based radiotherapy. This chain links TRBV28 with TRBJ1-4; 8 nucleotides align to TRBD1. CDR3 residues: CASGWTGPATANEKLFF. The DNA for the CDR3 is TGTGCCAGCGGTTGGACAGGGCCTGCCACAGCTAATGAAAAACTGTTTTTT.